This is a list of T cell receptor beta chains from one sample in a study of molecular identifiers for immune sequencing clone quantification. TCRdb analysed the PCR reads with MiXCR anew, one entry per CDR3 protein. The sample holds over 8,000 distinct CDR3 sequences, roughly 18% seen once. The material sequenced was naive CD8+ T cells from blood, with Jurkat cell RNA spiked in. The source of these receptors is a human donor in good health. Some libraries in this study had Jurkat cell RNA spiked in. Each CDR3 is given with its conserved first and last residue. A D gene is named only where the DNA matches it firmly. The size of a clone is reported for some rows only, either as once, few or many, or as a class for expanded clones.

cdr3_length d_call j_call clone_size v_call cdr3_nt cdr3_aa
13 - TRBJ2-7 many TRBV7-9 TGTGCCAGCAGCTCGACCGGATCCTACGAGCAGTACTTC CASSSTGSYEQYF
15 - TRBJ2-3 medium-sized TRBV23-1 TGCGCCAGCAGTCAATGGGGGGGCTCGAGGGAGACGCAGTATTTT CASSQWGGSRETQYF
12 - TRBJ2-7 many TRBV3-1 TGTGCCAGCGAGGCCGGGACCTACGAGCAGTACTTC CASEAGTYEQYF
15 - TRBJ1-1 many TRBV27 TGTGCCAGCAGTTTATCGGCAGGGAGGGACACTGAAGCTTTCTTT CASSLSAGRDTEAFF
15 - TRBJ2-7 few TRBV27 TGTGCCAGCAGTTTATCGTCGCCAGTTGGCTACGAGCAGTACTTC CASSLSSPVGYEQYF
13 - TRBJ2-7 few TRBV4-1 TGCGCCAGCAGCCAAGGCAGGGCCTACGAGCAGTACTTC CASSQGRAYEQYF
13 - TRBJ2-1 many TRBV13 TGTGCCAGCAGCGTGAGAGCCTACAATGAGCAGTTCTTC CASSVRAYNEQFF
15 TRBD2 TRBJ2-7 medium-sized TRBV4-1 TGCGCCAGCAGCCAAGAGGCGGGAGGGTGGGGCGAGCAGTACTTC CASSQEAGGWGEQYF
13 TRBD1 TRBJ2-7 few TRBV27 TGTGCCAGCAGTCCGAGACAGGGTCGAGAGCAGTACTTC CASSPRQGREQYF
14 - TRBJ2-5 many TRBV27 TGTGCCAGCAAAATGGACAGCAACCAAGAGACCCAGTACTTC CASKMDSNQETQYF
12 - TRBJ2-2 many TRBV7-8 TGTGCCAGCAGCTTAGTAGGCGGGGAGCTGTTTTTT CASSLVGGELFF
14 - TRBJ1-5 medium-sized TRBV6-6 TGTGCCAGCAGTTACACACAGGGCAATCAGCCCCAGCATTTT CASSYTQGNQPQHF
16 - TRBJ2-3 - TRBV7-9 TGTGCCAGCACCGATCCATCCCGGACCAGCACAGATACGCAGTATTTT CASTDPSRTSTDTQYF
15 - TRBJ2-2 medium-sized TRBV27 TGTGCCAGCAGTTTAGGGACACCGAACACCGGGGAGCTGTTTTTT CASSLGTPNTGELFF
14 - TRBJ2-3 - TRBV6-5 TGTGCCAGCACCCCCCTCTGGGGTTCAGATACGCAGTATTTT CASTPLWGSDTQYF
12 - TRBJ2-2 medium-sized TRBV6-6 TGTGCCAGCATGGGCGCGGGGGGGGAGCTGTTTTTT CASMGAGGELFF
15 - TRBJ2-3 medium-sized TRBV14 TGTGCCAGCAGCCCTTACCGGGACAGCACAGATACGCAGTATTTT CASSPYRDSTDTQYF
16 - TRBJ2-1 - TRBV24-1 TGTGCCACCAGTGATTCGACTGGGAAACCACCCAATGAGCAGTTCTTC CATSDSTGKPPNEQFF
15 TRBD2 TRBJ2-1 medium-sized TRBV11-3 TGTGCCAGCAGCCCTCTAGCGGGGGCTCAACCGGAGCAGTTCTTC CASSPLAGAQPEQFF
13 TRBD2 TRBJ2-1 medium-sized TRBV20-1 TGCAGTGCGACTAGCGGGAGCTACAATGAGCAGTTCTTC CSATSGSYNEQFF
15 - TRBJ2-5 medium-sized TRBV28 TGTGCCAGCAGGGGCCCGATTCGCGGGCGGATGACCCAGTACTTC CASRGPIRGRMTQYF
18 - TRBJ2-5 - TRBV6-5 TGTGCCAGCAGCCCAGCTCCACCGGGACTGCCGTACCAAGAGACCCAGTACTTC CASSPAPPGLPYQETQYF
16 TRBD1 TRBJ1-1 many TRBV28 TGTGCCAGCAGGGGAGGGACAGGGGGCATGAACACTGAAGCTTTCTTT CASRGGTGGMNTEAFF
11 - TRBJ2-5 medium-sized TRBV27 TGTGCCAGCAGTTTAGGAGAGACCCAGTACTTC CASSLGETQYF
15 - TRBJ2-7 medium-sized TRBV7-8 TGTGCCAGCAGCTTAGAGCCTAGCCTTCCAGGGGAGCAGTACTTC CASSLEPSLPGEQYF
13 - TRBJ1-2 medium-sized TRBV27 TGTGCCAGCAGTTTACAAGCAGAATATGGCTACACCTTC CASSLQAEYGYTF
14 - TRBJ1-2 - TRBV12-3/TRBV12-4 TGTGCCAGCAGCCCGACAGTAGCTAACTATGGCTACACCTTC CASSPTVANYGYTF
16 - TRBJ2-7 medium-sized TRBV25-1 TGTGCCAGCAGTGATGGGACCGCTTTATCAGGGTTCGAGCAGTACTTC CASSDGTALSGFEQYF
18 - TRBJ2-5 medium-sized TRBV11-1 TGTGCCAGCAGCTTATCGGTCGGCAGAGACTCGTACCAAGAGACCCAGTACTTC CASSLSVGRDSYQETQYF